What follows are 22 T cell receptor beta chains derived from one specimen sequenced in a study of shared clonotypes between healthy human individuals. The protocol was immunoSEQ multiplex PCR, while the TCRdb copy is restricted to in-frame clones and leaves out a portion. The sample carries about 1.1 million clones, 70% to 80% recorded once. Specimen: memory CD4+ T cells from PBMCs. This sample's subset: CD45RA-negative fraction. The receptors were sampled from a man aged 18 to 30 in good health. Some clones in this sample may be carry-over from other donors' samples.

The chain recombines TRBV9 with TRBJ2-5, with a possible D match to TRBD1 (5 bases). V lost 4 bases and J lost 5, with 15 bases in between. The CDR3 has 14 residues. Germline CDR1 SGDLS, CDR2 YYNGEE. CDR3 nucleotide sequence: TGTGCCAGCAGCCCCCGGCAGGGCTGGGAGACCCAGTACTTC. Translating it yields CASSPRQGWETQYF.

J is TRBJ2-2 and V is TRBV5-6; 11 bases are a match to TRBD2. Trimming took 4 bases from V and 1 from J; bases not matched to a gene: 3. This CDR3 is built from 16 residues. Germline V gene data show CDR1 as SGHDT and CDR2 as YYEEEE. The CDR3 loop reads CASSRLAGRNTGELFF. The CDR3 bases are TGTGCCAGCAGCAGACTAGCGGGAAGGAACACCGGGGAGCTGTTTTTT.

This clone was counted a single time. This chain joins TRBV19 and TRBJ2-2; the D gene is possibly TRBD1 (6 bases). Germline loops: CDR1 LNHDA, CDR2 SQIVND (reference sequence). The CDR3 length is 15 residues. V was cut by 6 bases and J by 5 bases, with 16 bases left in between. The CDR3 spells CASRSDRWGTGELFF. Here the CDR3 DNA reads TGTGCCAGTAGATCTGACAGGTGGGGGACCGGGGAGCTGTTTTTT.

The J gene is TRBJ1-4, the V gene TRBV20-1; D is undetermined. Germline V gene data show CDR1 as DFQATT and CDR2 as SNEGSKA (reference sequence). The CDR3 spans 11 residues. Deletions cut 5 bases from V and 9 bases from J, with 10 bases between. CDR3 residues: CSALSLKKLFF. The CDR3 region has the DNA TGCAGTGCTCTCAGTTTGAAAAAACTGTTTTTT.

The chain is built from TRBV28 and TRBJ1-5, with unresolved D. Germline V CDR1 and CDR2: MDHEN, SYDVKM. The CDR3 covers 12 residues. Trimming shortened V by 11 bases and J by 5 bases, and 13 bases separated the two germline ends. CDR3 sequence (DNA): TGTGCCGGAAATGCGGGGTATCAGCCCCAGCATTTT. This encodes CAGNAGYQPQHF.

With respect to this clone: A far larger clone is one nucleotide away, so this likely arose from a read error. The sample carries other DNA sequences with the same CDR3. The chain couples TRBV6-4 to TRBJ2-3, with 10 bases identical to TRBD1. The germline V gene encodes CDR1 MRHNA and CDR2 SNTAGT. The CDR3 is made up of 15 amino acids. With V trimmed by 5 bases and J by 1 base, 3 bases remained unmatched. CDR3 region: CASSTGTGGTDTQYF. Here the CDR3 DNA reads TGTGCCAGCAGTACCGGGACAGGGGGCACAGATACGCAGTATTTT.

Of note for this clone: Other DNA sequences within the sample encode an identical CDR3. The V call is TRBV9, the J call TRBJ2-2; D call uncertain. The CDR3 is 15 residues long. The germline V gene has CDR1 SGDLS and CDR2 YYNGEE. Trimming took off 0 bases at V and 0 bases at J, with 6 bases between the two ends. The CDR3 coding sequence is TGTGCCAGCAGCGTAGACCCAGCGAACACCGGGGAGCTGTTTTTT. Encoded protein: CASSVDPANTGELFF.

The chain employs TRBV11-2 and TRBJ2-7; maybe TRBD2 (5 bases). Germline loops: CDR1 SGHAT, CDR2 FQNNGV. CDR3 length: 14 residues. The V end lost 4 bases, the J end lost 4 bases, and 14 bases lay between the germline ends. CDR3 sequence (DNA): TGTGCCAGCAGCTCCACGGCGGGCCGTTACGAGCAGTACTTC. Translating gives CASSSTAGRYEQYF.

The gene calls are TRBV6-1 and TRBJ1-1, with no clear D. Deletions cut 4 bases from V and 4 bases from J, with 16 bases between. Germline values: CDR1 MNHNS, CDR2 SASEGT. The CDR3 length is 15 residues. The DNA for the CDR3 is TGTGCCAGCAGTGTTTATGGGCTGTGGGGCACTGAAGCTTTCTTT. Translating gives CASSVYGLWGTEAFF.

Concerning this clone: Being one base from a much bigger clone, this may be a read error. The chain combines TRBV25-1 with TRBJ2-7; D not resolved. The CDR3 spans 15 residues. Germline values: CDR1 MGHDK, CDR2 SYGVNS. CDR3 nucleotide sequence: TGTGCCAGCAGTGATCGGGTACTAACGTCCTACGGGCAGTACTTC. Translating it yields CASSDRVLTSYGQYF.

The CDR3 bases are TGTGCCAGCAGCGTAGGTGGGGACTCGAGCCAGCCCCAGCATTTT. It codes for CASSVGGDSSQPQHF. The rearrangement joins TRBV9 to TRBJ1-5; a weak D match, TRBD1 (5 bases). Trimming cost V 0 bases and J 7 bases, with 14 bases left between them. Germline assignment: CDR1 SGDLS and CDR2 YYNGEE. The CDR3 is made up of 15 amino acids.

This sequence joins TRBV7-2 and TRBJ2-7; no firm D call. This CDR3 comprises 14 residues. Germline V gene sequence: CDR1 SGHTA, CDR2 FQGNSA. Trimming removed 5 bases from V and 5 bases from J, with 16 bases in between. Here the CDR3 reads CASSERAATDEQYF. The CDR3 DNA is TGTGCCAGCAGCGAACGGGCAGCAACCGACGAGCAGTACTTC.

The chain combines TRBV15 with TRBJ2-1, with D uncertain. This CDR3 is built from 14 residues. V was trimmed by 0 bases and J by 8 bases, leaving 11 bases between them. Germline CDR1 LNHNV, CDR2 YYDKDF (reference sequence). CDR3 sequence: CATSREYPGYEQFF. CDR3 sequence (DNA): TGTGCCACCAGCAGAGAATATCCCGGGTATGAGCAGTTCTTC.

Only a few counts were recorded for this clone. The chain carries TRBV5-1 and TRBJ2-6; TRBD1 is a possible D gene (5 bases). Germline V gene sequence: CDR1 SGHRS, CDR2 YFSETQ. The V end lost 0 bases, the J end lost 0 bases, and 7 bases lay between the germline ends. This CDR3 has 16 amino acids. The DNA for the CDR3 is TGCGCCAGCAGCTTGGCCAGGGCCTCTGGGGCCAACGTCCTGACTTTC. Protein sequence: CASSLARASGANVLTF.

The chain carries TRBV7-2 and TRBJ1-4, with D hard to call. V gave up 1 base and J gave up 4 bases, with 10 bases separating them. Germline V gives CDR1 SGHTA, CDR2 FQGNSA. CDR3 length equals 15 residues. CDR3 residues: CASSLVSGNNEKLFF. CDR3 DNA: TGTGCCAGCAGCTTAGTGTCCGGGAATAATGAAAAACTGTTTTTT.

A few counts support this clone. This sequence joins TRBV2 and TRBJ1-1, with 7 nucleotides matching TRBD1. CDR1 is SNHLY and CDR2 is FYNNEI in the germline V gene. V trimming: 6 bases; J trimming: 4 bases; junction bases outside the gene matches: 2. The CDR3 is 12 residues long. This chain's CDR3 is CASSRQGTEAFF. In DNA form, the CDR3 reads TGTGCCAGCAGCCGACAGGGCACTGAAGCTTTCTTT.

This clone was seen a handful of times. The chain joins TRBV14 to TRBJ2-1; 12 nucleotides line up with TRBD2. CDR1 is SGHDN and CDR2 is FVKESK in the germline V gene. V lost 2 bases, J lost 5 bases, and 10 bases stayed unmatched. This CDR3 has 18 amino acids. CDR3 DNA sequence: TGTGCCAGCAGCCAAATGCGGCGAACTAGCGGGAGGAACAATGAGCAGTTCTTC. This encodes CASSQMRRTSGRNNEQFF.

The genes are TRBV25-1 and TRBJ1-3; D is ambiguous. V lost 10 bases and J lost 2, with 15 bases in between. The CDR3 runs 14 residues. The germline V gene encodes CDR1 MGHDK and CDR2 SYGVNS. The CDR3: CATTLGGPGNTIYF. DNA of the CDR3: TGTGCCACCACGTTGGGCGGCCCTGGAAACACCATATATTTT.

The chain uses TRBV29-1 and TRBJ2-1, with TRBD1 identical over 7 bases. Losses at the gene ends were 6 bases for V and 7 bases for J; bases not matched to a gene: 6. This CDR3 spans 12 amino acids. CDR1 SQVTM and CDR2 ANQGSEA come from the germline V gene. DNA of the CDR3: TGCAGCGTCGACGGACAGGTTAATGAGCAGTTCTTC. Translated, it gives CSVDGQVNEQFF.

The chain recombines TRBV7-3 with TRBJ2-5; D is unclear. CDR1 is SGHTA, CDR2 FQGTGA, per germline. The CDR3 totals 13 residues. V was shortened by 1 base and J by 2 bases, with 5 bases between the two germline ends. In DNA, the CDR3 is TGTGCCAGCAGCTTAAGCAATCAAGAGACCCAGTACTTC. Its translation is CASSLSNQETQYF. Combining the CDR3 with reference TRBV7-3 and TRBJ2-5 gives the whole variable domain GAGVSQTPSNKVTEKGKYVELRCDPISGHTALYWYRQSLGQGPEFLIYFQGTGAADDSGLPNDRFFAVRPEGSVSTLKIQRTERGDSAVYLCASSLSNQETQYFGPGTRLLVL.

A note on this clone: Different DNA sequences within this sample yield the same CDR3. The chain combines TRBV4-2 with TRBJ1-2; D possibly corresponds to TRBD1 (6 bases). From germline, CDR1 is LGHNA and CDR2 YNFKEQ. Trimming removed 0 bases from V and 4 bases from J, with 12 bases in between. This CDR3 is built from 15 residues. CDR3 protein: CASSQDRGGTYGYTF. The DNA for the CDR3 is TGTGCCAGCAGCCAAGATCGTGGGGGCACCTATGGCTACACCTTC.

V gene TRBV7-2 combines with J gene TRBJ2-5; D is perhaps TRBD2 (5 bases). Near its end, the DNA agrees better with TRBJ2-7, so the J call may be wrong. Per germline, CDR1 SGHTA and CDR2 FQGNSA. The length of the CDR3 is 15 residues. CDR3 nucleotides: TGTGCCAGCAGCTTAGCTTACGGGGTTACCTACGAGCAGTACTTC. This encodes CASSLAYGVTYEQYF.